This T cell receptor beta chain comes out of a study of T cell repertoires in breast cancer. Across the study: Most of the approximately 19 tumors had ER+/PR+ status.

Blocking oligonucleotides added to a second nested PCR suppressed unpaired genes. MiXCR was run by TCRdb on the emulsion pairing reads, yielding one entry per CDR3 protein. The sample contains about 40,000 distinct CDR3 sequences, over 40% of which appear only once. Overall study results and limits: More than 15 TCR pairs shared by seven or more tumors were possibly tumor-specific. TCR overlap with tumor was approximately 8% in involved nodes and approximately 1.9% in tumor-free nodes.

For this clonotype: The target antigen is unknown.

CDR1 is SGHTA and CDR2 is FQGTGA in the germline V gene. The CDR3 totals 14 residues. Trimming pared 1 base from V and 1 base from J, leaving 7 bases between. An expanded emulsion RT-PCR with primers for all TCR V genes paired CD8+ T cell chains. V usage is TRBV7-3 and J usage is TRBJ1-1; no reliable D call. This receptor was obtained from a pool of human donors with breast cancer or a healthy control (not recorded which). The sample was CD8+ T cells. The CDR3 sequence is CASSLNSANTEAFF. The CDR3 DNA reads as TGTGCCAGCAGCTTAAATTCAGCGAACACTGAAGCTTTCTTT.